This TCR beta chain comes out of a study of blood T cell repertoires in COVID-19. For the study at large: The United States, Italy and Spain supplied acute and convalescent COVID-19 samples. The analysed material was cDNA or gDNA that came from T cells, B-cell-depleted T cells, or PBMCs.

V was trimmed by 3 bases and J by 0 bases, leaving 7 bases between them. Per germline, CDR1 SGDLS and CDR2 YYNGEE. CDR3 length equals 15 residues. In the source study's methods: It was from reference gene primer amplification that nucleated cell counts were estimated. TCRdb keeps only in-frame clones here, not all; method: immunoSEQ multiplex PCR. That table gives V, J and clone size, and the DNA gave D and trimming. This table holds roughly 160,000 clones, around four fifths found once. This chain joins TRBV9 and TRBJ2-6, with D unclear. Sequencing was done on a sample of peripheral blood. The sequence was collected from a woman of 80 years or more with COVID-19, enrolled during active disease. CDR3 coding DNA: TGTGCCAGCAGCGCAGCGTACTCTGGGGCCAACGTCCTGACTTTC. It yields the protein CASSAAYSGANVLTF.